Reported below is one T cell receptor beta chain. Only a few counts were recorded for this clonotype. The antigen this receptor binds is unknown. No much larger clonotype is one base removed from it; base qualities were not supplied. This specimen belongs to a study of blood T cells in healthy people across ages (dated by TCRdb to 2014 to 2015). Broadly, across the study: Template switching captured roughly one uniquely barcoded TCR beta cDNA molecule per two T cells in model experiments. To track age-related changes in TCR beta repertoire diversity, the study relied on deep sequencing normalized with unique cDNA molecular identifiers. Four age groups were formed from the donors: young (average approximately 15 years), middle-aged (around 39), aged (under 70) and long-lived (about 80). Donors of different ages were randomly distributed across sequencing lanes to avoid experimental bias. Two additional independent replicas of 1 million unique cDNA reads from the same blood draw were analyzed for two donors (one aged 18 to 29 and one aged 80 or older).

What the research found in general, with its limitations: The long-lived group showed more naive CD4+ T cells, fewer expanded clones and increased TCR diversity than the aged group, suggesting age selection. Because profiling used bulk unsorted PBMCs, naive and antigen-experienced compartments could not be compared conclusively. Estimates of total diversity based on one million sequenced T cells were regarded as lower bounds and as underestimates. There was a strong correlation between observed TCR beta diversity and the percentage of naive T cells measured by flow cytometry. As age increased, observed TCR beta diversity per million T cells dropped in a roughly linear way, and a significant reduction was already evident by age 40. Because the CMV infection status of the donors was unknown, age-related changes in expanded clonotypes may potentially have been confounded.

Library method: 5' RACE. The sequencing machine was an Illumina HiSeq 2500. A second PCR of roughly 6 to 11 cycles was run with a J-beta primer mix and a sample-barcoded 5' primer. A unique molecular identifier was introduced onto each TCR beta cDNA molecule by a template-switch 5' adaptor carrying 12 random nucleotides. Each sample yielded at least 2.5 million CDR3-containing paired-end reads. All of the RNA was converted into first-strand cDNA using the Mint cDNA synthesis kit, with a TRBC-specific oligonucleotide serving as the primer. All cDNA was treated with uracil-DNA glycosylase and then went through a first 18-cycle PCR with the universal primers M1SS and BC2_uni_R. From the authors' description of their analysis: Normalization of each sample was performed by random selection of 1 million high-quality reads, each carrying a distinct molecular identifier. Instead of being binned into consensus sequences, reads with shared molecular identifiers were discarded. MiTCR, set to a Q25 quality threshold and the strictest error-elimination algorithm, was used for CDR3 identification, clonotype clustering and error correction. A nonparametric unseen species model using Euler transformation provided a lower-bound estimate of total TCR beta diversity. In-frame beta chains were kept once TCRdb had trimmed the public reads at Q25 with fastp and called clones with MiXCR. Rows with a matching CDR3 protein are joined into one entry that keeps the most common DNA and genes. None of the V and J calls come from the authors' own analysis; TCRdb made them. This sample holds about 1,600,000 distinct CDR3 sequences; 35% to 45% were observed only once. The leading ten clones occupy under 8% of the sample.

Systemically healthy Caucasian individuals from Russia, 35 to 40 in total and aged about 6 to 95 years, were included as donors. Each donor gave ten milliliters of peripheral blood, drawn into EDTA-treated Vacutainer tubes. PBMCs were isolated by Ficoll-Paque density-gradient centrifugation, with at least 6 million obtained per sample. Trizol reagent was used to extract total RNA from the PBMCs, yielding at least 5.5 micrograms per sample. Naive CD45RAhigh/CD27high T cell percentages were measured by flow cytometry on a PBMC aliquot from every donor. The CDR3 measures 15 amino acids from cysteine to phenylalanine. Only the CDR3 DNA stays, 45 bases, in frame from base 1. The germline V gene supplies CDR1 ENHRY and CDR2 SYGVKD. V loses 0 bases, J loses 8 bases, and the germline ends lie 16 bases apart.

The source material was blood. The receptor was isolated from a woman aged 18-29 years in good health. The chain couples TRBV10-3 to TRBJ1-2; 6 matching bases give a weak D call of TRBD1. The DNA is TGTGCCATCAGTGAGTCTGGGGGCAGGGCATCCGGCTACACCTTC. This sequence encodes CAISESGGRASGYTF.